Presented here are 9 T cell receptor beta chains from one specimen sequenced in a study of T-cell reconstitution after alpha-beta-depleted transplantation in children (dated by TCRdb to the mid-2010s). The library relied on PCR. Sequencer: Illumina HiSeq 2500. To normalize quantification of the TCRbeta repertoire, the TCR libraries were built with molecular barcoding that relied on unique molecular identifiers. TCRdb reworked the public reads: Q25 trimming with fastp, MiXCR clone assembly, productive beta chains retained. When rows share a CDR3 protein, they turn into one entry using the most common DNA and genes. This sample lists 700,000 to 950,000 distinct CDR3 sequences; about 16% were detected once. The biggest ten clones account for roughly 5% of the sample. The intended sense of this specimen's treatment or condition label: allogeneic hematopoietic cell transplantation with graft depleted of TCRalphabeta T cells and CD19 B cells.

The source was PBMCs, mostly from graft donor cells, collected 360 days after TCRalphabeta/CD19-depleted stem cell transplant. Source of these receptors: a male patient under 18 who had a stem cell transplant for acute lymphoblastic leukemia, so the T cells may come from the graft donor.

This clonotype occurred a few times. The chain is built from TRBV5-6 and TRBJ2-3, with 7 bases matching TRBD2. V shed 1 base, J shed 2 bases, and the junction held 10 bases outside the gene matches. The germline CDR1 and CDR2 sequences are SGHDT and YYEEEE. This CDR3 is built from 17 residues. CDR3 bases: TGTGCCAGCAGCTTGCTCCGTTCGGCGGGAGCCACAGATACGCAGTATTTT. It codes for CASSLLRSAGATDTQYF.

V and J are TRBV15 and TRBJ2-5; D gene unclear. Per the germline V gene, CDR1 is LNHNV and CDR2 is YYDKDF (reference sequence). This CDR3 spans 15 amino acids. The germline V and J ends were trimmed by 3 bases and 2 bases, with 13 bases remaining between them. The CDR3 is CATSSYRTLQETQYF. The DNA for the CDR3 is TGTGCCACCAGCAGTTACCGGACGTTGCAAGAGACCCAGTACTTC.

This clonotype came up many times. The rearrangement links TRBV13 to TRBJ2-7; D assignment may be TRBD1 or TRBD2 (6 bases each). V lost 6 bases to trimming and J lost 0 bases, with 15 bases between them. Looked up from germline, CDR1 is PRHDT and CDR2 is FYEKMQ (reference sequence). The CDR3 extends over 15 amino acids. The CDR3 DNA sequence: TGTGCCAGCAGTTTAAGGAGGGGGTCCTCCTACGAGCAGTACTTC. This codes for CASSLRRGSSYEQYF.

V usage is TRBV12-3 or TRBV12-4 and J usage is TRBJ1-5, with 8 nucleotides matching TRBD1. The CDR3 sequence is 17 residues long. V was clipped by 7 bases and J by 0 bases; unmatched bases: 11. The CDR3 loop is CASTGQGPNYSNQPQHF. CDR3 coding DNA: TGTGCCAGCACTGGACAGGGCCCAAATTATAGCAATCAGCCCCAGCATTTT.

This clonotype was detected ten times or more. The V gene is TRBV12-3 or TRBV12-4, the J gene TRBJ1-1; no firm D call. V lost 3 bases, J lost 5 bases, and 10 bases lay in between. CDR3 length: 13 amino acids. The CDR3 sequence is CASSFLPGTEAFF. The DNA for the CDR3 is TGTGCCAGCAGTTTCCTTCCTGGGACTGAAGCTTTCTTT.

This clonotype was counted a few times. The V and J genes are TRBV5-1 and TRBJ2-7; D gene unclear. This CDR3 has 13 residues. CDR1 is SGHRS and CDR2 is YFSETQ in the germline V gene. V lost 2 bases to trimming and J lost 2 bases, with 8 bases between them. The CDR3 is CASSFFRTYEQYF. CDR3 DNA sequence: TGCGCCAGCAGCTTTTTCAGGACCTACGAGCAGTACTTC.

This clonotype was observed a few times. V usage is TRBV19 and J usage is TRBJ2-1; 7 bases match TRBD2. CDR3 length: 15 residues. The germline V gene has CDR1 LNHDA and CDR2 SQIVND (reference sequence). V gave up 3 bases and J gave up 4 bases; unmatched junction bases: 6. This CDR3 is CASSILASGYNEQFF. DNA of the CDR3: TGTGCCAGTAGTATCCTGGCTAGCGGATACAATGAGCAGTTCTTC. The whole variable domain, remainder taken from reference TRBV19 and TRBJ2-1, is DGGITQSPKYLFRKEGQNVTLSCEQNLNHDAMYWYRQDPGQGLRLIYYSQIVNDFQKGDIAEGYSVSREKKESFPLTVTSAQKNPTAFYLCASSILASGYNEQFFGPGTRLTVL.

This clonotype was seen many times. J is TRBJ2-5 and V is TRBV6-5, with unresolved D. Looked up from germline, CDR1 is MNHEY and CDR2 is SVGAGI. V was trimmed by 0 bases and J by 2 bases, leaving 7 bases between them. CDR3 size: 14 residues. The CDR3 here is CASSYSSFQETQYF. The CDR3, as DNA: TGTGCCAGCAGTTACTCCTCCTTTCAAGAGACCCAGTACTTC.

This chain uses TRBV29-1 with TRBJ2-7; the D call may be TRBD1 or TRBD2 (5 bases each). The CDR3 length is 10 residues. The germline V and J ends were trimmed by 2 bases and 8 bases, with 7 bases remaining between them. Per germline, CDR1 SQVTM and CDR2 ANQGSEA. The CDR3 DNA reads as TGCAGCGTTGAATGGGGACAGCAGTACTTC. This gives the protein CSVEWGQQYF.